These 12 T cell receptor beta chains were all obtained from the same sample, sequenced in a study of T cells in Graves' hyperthyroidism and ophthalmopathy. TCR beta CDR3 sequences were amplified from RNA transcripts. In the first-round RT-PCR of the TCR CDR3, the HTBI primer set was used. TCRdb passed the multiplex PCR reads through MiXCR, listing each CDR3 protein once. The sample carries 800,000 or so distinct CDR3 sequences, more than 30% recorded once. The specimen was blood. The receptors derive from a young man with Graves' hyperthyroidism.

This clonotype has a count of ten or more. This rearrangement joins TRBV2 to TRBJ2-2, with D tentatively TRBD1 (5 bases). The CDR3 is 14 residues long. CDR1 and CDR2 from the germline V gene are SNHLY and FYNNEI. V was pared by 4 bases and J by 1 base, with 7 bases between. The CDR3, as DNA: TGTGCCAGCAGTGCGCAGGGGAACACCGGGGAGCTGTTTTTT. This codes for CASSAQGNTGELFF.

Details on this clonotype: A much more abundant neighbour one base away suggests this may be a read error. CDR3 residues: CASRQTVSGNERYF. CDR3 DNA: TGTGCCAGCAGGCAGACCGTTAGCGGTAACGAGCGGTACTTC. This chain links TRBV2 with TRBJ2-7; tentative D call: TRBD2 (6 bases). Germline CDR1 is SNHLY and CDR2 is FYNNEI. The CDR3 is 14 residues long.

In regard to this clonotype: A read error may explain this, as a much larger clone is one base away. This chain uses TRBV12-3 or TRBV12-4 with TRBJ2-5; no clear D. The CDR3 consists of 13 residues. The CDR3 protein is CASSSVAAETQHF. The CDR3 nucleotides are TGTGCCAGCAGTTCCGTGGCCGCAGAGACCCAGCACTTC.

The rearrangement uses TRBV29-1 and TRBJ1-5, with unresolved D. The CDR3 runs 15 residues. CDR1 is SQVTM, CDR2 ANQGSEA, per germline. V lost 5 bases and J 0 bases, leaving 14 bases between the germline ends. Here the CDR3 reads CSVIRTQNSNQPQHF. The CDR3 nucleotides are TGCAGCGTTATACGGACGCAAAATAGCAATCAGCCCCAGCATTTT.

At least ten counts were recorded for this clonotype. V usage is TRBV2 and J usage is TRBJ1-2, with D possibly matching TRBD1 (5 bases). CDR3 length equals 14 residues. V was clipped by 5 bases and J by 4 bases, with 14 bases between them. Germline-derived CDR1 and CDR2 are SNHLY and FYNNEI. CDR3 nucleotides: TGTGCCAGCAGTTTAGGGGTCACCGGCTATGGCTACACCTTC. It translates to CASSLGVTGYGYTF.

This chain connects TRBV2 to TRBJ2-7; no definite D call. The CDR3 extends over 14 amino acids. V lost 6 bases and J lost 6, with 18 bases in between. Germline V gene lookup returns CDR1 SNHLY and CDR2 FYNNEI. CDR3 sequence: CASSLGPESREQYF. The CDR3 region has the DNA TGTGCCAGCAGCTTAGGCCCCGAGAGCCGCGAGCAGTACTTC.

V usage is TRBV7-6 and J usage is TRBJ1-5, with 10 bases identical to TRBD1. Looked up from germline, CDR1 is SGHVS and CDR2 is FNYEAQ. The CDR3 runs to 16 residues. With V trimmed by 5 bases and J by 2 bases, 6 bases remained unmatched. The CDR3 DNA sequence: TGTGCCAGCAGCGGGACCGGGACAGGGGGCAATCAGCCCCAGCATTTT. Translating gives CASSGTGTGGNQPQHF.

This chain connects TRBV29-1 to TRBJ2-7; D gene unclear. The V gene's germline CDR1 is SQVTM and CDR2 ANQGSEA. This CDR3 comprises 12 residues. Trimming stripped 4 bases from V and 5 bases from J, with 12 bases between. This CDR3 reads CSVVVGPHEQYF. Written as DNA, the CDR3 is TGCAGCGTTGTTGTAGGGCCCCACGAGCAGTACTTC.

Many counts were recorded for this clonotype. The gene calls are TRBV7-2 and TRBJ2-2; D gene ambiguous. The V and J ends lost 3 bases and 6 bases respectively, with 11 bases between them. Germline V gene lookup returns CDR1 SGHTA and CDR2 FQGNSA. This CDR3 spans 14 amino acids. The CDR3 is CASSLPGGAGELFF. For the CDR3, the DNA is TGTGCCAGCAGCTTGCCAGGTGGGGCCGGGGAGCTGTTTTTT.

This clonotype occurred many times. The rearrangement uses TRBV5-1 and TRBJ1-5; weak D call: TRBD1 (5 bases). Per the germline V gene, CDR1 is SGHRS and CDR2 is YFSETQ. V lost 5 bases to trimming and J lost 0 bases, with 12 bases between them. The CDR3 sequence is 15 residues long. The CDR3 region is CASRPGTDSNQPQHF. The CDR3 bases are TGCGCCAGCAGACCCGGGACGGATAGCAATCAGCCCCAGCATTTT.

A word on this clonotype: Just one base apart from a much larger clone, this may be a read error. J is TRBJ1-2 and V is TRBV9, with D unclear. CDR1 SGDLS and CDR2 YYNGEE come from the germline V gene. There are 14 residues in the CDR3. CDR3 protein: CASNVYGESYGYTF. CDR3 nucleotide sequence: TGTGCCAGCAACGTATACGGGGAGAGCTATGGCTACACCTTC.

This clonotype was seen a few times. The genes are TRBV12-3 or TRBV12-4 and TRBJ2-7; 7 nucleotides line up with TRBD1. CDR3 size: 14 residues. With V trimmed by 3 bases and J by 4 bases, 6 bases remained unmatched. The CDR3 loop is CASSFGTVLYEQYF. DNA for the CDR3: TGTGCCAGCAGTTTCGGGACAGTCTTATACGAGCAGTACTTC.